This TCR beta chain was identified during a study of blood T cell repertoires in COVID-19. For the study at large: Acute-phase and convalescent COVID-19 samples originated in the United States, Italy and Spain. The cDNA or gDNA used as material had been derived from T cells, B-cell-depleted T cells, or PBMCs.

In the original workflow: Estimates of nucleated cell counts were drawn from the amplification of reference gene primers. Assay: immunoSEQ multiplex PCR; the TCRdb copy retains only in-frame clones and omits some. V and J calls and clone size are given by that table; D and trimming were obtained from the DNA. The table includes under 250,000 clones, 80% to 85% detected once. Germline V CDR1 and CDR2: MNHEY, SVGAGI. The CDR3 is 16 residues long. Trimming took off 1 base at V and 7 bases at J, with 20 bases between the two ends. The sample taken for sequencing was peripheral blood. V and J are TRBV6-5 and TRBJ2-7; a weak D match, TRBD2 (6 bases). The source is a woman in her thirties who had recovered from COVID-19. The CDR3 nucleotides read TGTGCCAGCAGTTACTTTCTTGGGAGCGGGCTCGGGGAGCAGTACTTC. This sequence encodes CASSYFLGSGLGEQYF.